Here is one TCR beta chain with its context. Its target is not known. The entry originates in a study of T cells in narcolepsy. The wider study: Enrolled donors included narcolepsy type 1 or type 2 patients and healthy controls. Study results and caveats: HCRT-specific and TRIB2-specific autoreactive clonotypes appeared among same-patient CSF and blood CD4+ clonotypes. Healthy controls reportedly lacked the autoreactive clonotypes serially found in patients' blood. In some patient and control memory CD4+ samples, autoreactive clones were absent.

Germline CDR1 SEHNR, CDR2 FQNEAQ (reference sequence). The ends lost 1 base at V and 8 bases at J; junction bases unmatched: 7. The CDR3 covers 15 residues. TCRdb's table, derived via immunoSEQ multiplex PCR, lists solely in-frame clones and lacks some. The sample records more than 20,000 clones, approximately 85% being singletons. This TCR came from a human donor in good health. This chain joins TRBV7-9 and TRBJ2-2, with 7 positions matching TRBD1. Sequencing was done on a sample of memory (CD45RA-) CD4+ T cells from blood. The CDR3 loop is CASSLGTGPSGELFF. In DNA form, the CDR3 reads TGTGCCAGCAGCTTAGGGACAGGACCATCAGGGGAGCTGTTTTTT.